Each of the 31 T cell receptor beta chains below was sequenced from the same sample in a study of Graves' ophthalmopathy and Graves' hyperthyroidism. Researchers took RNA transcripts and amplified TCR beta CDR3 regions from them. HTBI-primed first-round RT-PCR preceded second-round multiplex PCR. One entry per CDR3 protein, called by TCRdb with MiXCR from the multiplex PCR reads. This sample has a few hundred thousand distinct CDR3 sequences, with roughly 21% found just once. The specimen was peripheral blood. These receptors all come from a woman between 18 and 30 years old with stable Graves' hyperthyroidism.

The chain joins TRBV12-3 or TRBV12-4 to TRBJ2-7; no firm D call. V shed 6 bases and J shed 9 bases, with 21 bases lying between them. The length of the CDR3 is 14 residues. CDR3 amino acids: CASSWGTLDRVQYF. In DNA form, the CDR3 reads TGTGCCAGCAGCTGGGGAACCCTGGATAGGGTGCAGTACTTC.

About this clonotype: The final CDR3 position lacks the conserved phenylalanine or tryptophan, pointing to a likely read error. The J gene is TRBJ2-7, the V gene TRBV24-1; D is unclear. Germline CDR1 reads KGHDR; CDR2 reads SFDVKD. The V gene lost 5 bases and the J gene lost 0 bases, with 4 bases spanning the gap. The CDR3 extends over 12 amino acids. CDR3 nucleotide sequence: TGTGCCACCAGTGGGGACTCCTACGAGCAGTACTTG. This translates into CATSGDSYEQYL.

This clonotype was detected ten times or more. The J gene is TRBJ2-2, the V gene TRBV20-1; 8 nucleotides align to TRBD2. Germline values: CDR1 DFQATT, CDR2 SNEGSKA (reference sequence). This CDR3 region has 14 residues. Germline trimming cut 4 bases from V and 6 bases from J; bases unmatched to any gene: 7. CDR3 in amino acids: CSATGGPISGELFF. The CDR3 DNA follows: TGCAGTGCTACGGGAGGGCCTATCTCCGGGGAGCTGTTTTTT.

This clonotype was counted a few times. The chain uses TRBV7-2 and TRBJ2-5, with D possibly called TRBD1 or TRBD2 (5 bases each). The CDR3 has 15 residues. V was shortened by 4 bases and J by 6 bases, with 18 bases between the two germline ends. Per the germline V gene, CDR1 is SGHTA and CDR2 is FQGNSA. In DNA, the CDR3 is TGTGCCAGCAGCTCCCGAGGGACCTTACTAAAGACCCAGTACTTC. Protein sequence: CASSSRGTLLKTQYF.

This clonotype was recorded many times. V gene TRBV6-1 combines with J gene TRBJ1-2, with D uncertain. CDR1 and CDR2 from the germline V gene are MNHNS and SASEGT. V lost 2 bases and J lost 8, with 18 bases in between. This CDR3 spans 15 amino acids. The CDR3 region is CASSELDTLGRGYTF. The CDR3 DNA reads TGTGCCAGCAGTGAACTTGATACGTTAGGGAGAGGCTACACCTTC.

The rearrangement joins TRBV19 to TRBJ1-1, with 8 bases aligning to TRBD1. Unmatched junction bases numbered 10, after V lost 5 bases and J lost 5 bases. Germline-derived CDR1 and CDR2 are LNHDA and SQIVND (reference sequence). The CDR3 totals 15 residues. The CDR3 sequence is CASSFQGQGLTEAFF. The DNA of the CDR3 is TGTGCCAGTAGTTTCCAAGGACAGGGCCTGACTGAAGCTTTCTTT.

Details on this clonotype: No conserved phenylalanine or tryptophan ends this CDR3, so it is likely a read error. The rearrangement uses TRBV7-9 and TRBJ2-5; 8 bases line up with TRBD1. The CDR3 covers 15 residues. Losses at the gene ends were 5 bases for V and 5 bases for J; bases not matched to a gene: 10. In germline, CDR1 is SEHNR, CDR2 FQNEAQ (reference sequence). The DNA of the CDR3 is TGTGCCAGCAGCCACCCCGGGACAGGACGTGAGACCCAGTACTCC. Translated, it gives CASSHPGTGRETQYS.

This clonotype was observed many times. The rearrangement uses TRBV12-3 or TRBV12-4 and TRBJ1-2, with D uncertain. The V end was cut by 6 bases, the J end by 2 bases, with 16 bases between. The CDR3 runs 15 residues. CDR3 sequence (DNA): TGTGCCAGCAGAAGAATCCGGGGATCGAACTATGGCTACACCTTC. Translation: CASRRIRGSNYGYTF.

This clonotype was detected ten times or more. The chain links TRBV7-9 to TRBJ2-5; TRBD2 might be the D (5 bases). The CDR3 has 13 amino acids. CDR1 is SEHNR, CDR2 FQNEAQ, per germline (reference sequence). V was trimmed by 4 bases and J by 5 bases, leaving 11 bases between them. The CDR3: CASSSGGWETQYF. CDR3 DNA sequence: TGTGCCAGCAGCTCAGGCGGGTGGGAGACCCAGTACTTC.

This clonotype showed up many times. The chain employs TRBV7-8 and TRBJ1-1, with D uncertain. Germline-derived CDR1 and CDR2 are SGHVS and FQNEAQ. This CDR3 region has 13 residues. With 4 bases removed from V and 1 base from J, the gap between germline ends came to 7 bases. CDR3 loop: CASSSTWNTEAFF. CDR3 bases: TGTGCCAGCAGCTCGACCTGGAACACTGAAGCTTTCTTT.

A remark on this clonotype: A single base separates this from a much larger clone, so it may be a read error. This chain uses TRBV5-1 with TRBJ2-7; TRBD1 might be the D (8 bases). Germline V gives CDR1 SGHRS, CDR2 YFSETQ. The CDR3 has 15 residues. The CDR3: CASSLSSQGAGEQCF. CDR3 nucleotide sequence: TGCGCCAGCAGCTTGTCCTCCCAGGGGGCGGGAGAGCAGTGCTTC.

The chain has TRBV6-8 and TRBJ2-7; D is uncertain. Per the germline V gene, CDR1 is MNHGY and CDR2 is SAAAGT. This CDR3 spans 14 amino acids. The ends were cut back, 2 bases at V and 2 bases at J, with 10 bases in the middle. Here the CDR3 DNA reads TGTGCCAGCAGTTACAGCAGGTACACCTACGAGCAGTACTTC. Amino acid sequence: CASSYSRYTYEQYF.

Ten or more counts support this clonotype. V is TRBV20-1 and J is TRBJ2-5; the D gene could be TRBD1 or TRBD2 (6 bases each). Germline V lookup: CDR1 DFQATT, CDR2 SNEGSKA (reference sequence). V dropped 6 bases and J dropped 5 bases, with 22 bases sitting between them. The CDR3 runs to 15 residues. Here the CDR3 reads CSAPVHRGRWETQYF. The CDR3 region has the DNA TGCAGTGCGCCCGTTCATCGGGGGCGCTGGGAGACCCAGTACTTC.

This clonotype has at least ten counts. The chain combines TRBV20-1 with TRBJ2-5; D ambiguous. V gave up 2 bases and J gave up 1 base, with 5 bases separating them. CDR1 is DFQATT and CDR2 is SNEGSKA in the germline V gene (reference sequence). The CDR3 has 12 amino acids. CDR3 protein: CSARRFQETQYF. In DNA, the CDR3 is TGCAGTGCTAGACGGTTCCAAGAGACCCAGTACTTC.

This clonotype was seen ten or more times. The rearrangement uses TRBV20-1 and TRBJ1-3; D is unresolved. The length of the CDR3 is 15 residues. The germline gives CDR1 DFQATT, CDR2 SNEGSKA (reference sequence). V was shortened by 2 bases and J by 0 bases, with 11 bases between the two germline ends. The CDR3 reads CSARTAGYSGNTIYF. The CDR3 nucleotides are TGCAGTGCTAGAACGGCAGGCTACTCTGGAAACACCATATATTTT.

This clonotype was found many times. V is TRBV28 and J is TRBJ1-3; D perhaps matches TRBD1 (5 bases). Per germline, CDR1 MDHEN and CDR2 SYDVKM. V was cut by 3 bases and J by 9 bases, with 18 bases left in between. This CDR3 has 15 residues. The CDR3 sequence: CASSFGLPFGGTIYF. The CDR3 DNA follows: TGTGCCAGCAGTTTCGGACTACCTTTTGGGGGCACCATATATTTT.

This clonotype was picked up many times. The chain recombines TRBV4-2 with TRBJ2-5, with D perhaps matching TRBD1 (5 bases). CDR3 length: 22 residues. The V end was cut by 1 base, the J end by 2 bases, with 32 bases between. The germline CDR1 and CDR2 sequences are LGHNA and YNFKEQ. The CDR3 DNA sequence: TGTGCCAGCAGCCAAGCCCCTTTAGGGTGGAACAGGATTGTCACTGGTCAAGAGACCCAGTACTTC. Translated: CASSQAPLGWNRIVTGQETQYF.

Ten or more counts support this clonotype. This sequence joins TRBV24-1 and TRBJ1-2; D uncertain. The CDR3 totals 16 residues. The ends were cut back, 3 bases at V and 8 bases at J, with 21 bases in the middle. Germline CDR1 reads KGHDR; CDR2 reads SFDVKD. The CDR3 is CATSDTRIRGRRGYTF. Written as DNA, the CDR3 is TGTGCCACCAGTGATACCAGAATAAGAGGCCGCAGAGGCTACACCTTC.

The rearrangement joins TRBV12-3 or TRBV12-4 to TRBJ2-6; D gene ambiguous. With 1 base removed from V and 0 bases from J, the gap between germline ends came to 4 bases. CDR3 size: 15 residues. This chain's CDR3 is CASSLVSSGANVLTF. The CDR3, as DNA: TGTGCCAGCAGTTTAGTCAGCTCTGGGGCCAACGTCCTGACTTTC.

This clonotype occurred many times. This CDR3 reads CASSFRTGSSYEQYF. The DNA for the CDR3 is TGTGCCAGCAGTTTCAGGACAGGGAGCTCCTACGAGCAGTACTTC. The chain has TRBV28 and TRBJ2-7; 8 bases align to TRBD1. Unmatched junction bases numbered 4, after V lost 3 bases and J lost 0 bases. The CDR3 contains 15 residues. The germline V gene has CDR1 MDHEN and CDR2 SYDVKM.

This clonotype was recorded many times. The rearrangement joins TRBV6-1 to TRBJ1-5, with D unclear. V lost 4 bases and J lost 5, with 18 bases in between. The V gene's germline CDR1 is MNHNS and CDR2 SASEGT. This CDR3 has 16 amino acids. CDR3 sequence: CASSGNRPPRYQPQHF. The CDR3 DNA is TGTGCCAGCAGTGGGAACCGGCCCCCGCGTTATCAGCCCCAGCATTTT.

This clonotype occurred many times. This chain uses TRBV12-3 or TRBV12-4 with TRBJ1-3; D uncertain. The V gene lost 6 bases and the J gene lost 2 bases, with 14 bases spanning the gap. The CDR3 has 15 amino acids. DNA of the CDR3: TGTGCCAGCAGGGGTGGGCCGACCGCTGGAAACACCATATATTTT. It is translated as CASRGGPTAGNTIYF.

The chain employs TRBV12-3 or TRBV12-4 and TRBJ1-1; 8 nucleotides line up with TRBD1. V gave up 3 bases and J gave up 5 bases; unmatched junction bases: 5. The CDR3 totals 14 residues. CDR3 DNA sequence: TGTGCCAGCAGTTTTGCAGGGGGCCAAACTGAAGCTTTCTTT. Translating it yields CASSFAGGQTEAFF.

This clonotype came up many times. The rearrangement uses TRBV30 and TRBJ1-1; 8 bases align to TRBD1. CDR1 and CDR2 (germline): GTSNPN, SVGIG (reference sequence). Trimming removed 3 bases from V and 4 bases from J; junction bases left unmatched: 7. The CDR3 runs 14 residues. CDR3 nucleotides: TGTGCCTGGAGAAGGGACAGGTCATCCACTGAAGCTTTCTTT. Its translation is CAWRRDRSSTEAFF.

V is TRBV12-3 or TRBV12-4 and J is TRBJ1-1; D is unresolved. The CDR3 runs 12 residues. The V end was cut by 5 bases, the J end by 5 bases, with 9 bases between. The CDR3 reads CASSKSWTEAFF. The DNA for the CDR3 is TGTGCCAGCAGTAAGAGCTGGACTGAAGCTTTCTTT.

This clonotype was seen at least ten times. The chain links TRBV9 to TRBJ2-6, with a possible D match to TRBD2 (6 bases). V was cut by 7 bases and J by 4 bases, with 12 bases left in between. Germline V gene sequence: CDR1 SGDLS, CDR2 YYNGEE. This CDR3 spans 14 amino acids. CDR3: CASQGGLGANVLTF. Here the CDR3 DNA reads TGTGCCAGCCAAGGAGGGCTCGGGGCCAACGTCCTGACTTTC.

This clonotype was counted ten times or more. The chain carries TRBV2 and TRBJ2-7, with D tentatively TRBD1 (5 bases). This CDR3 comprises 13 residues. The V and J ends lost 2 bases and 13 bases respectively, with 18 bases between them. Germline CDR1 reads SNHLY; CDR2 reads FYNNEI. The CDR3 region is CASSERRDRGKYF. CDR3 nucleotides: TGTGCCAGCAGTGAAAGAAGAGACAGAGGTAAATACTTC.

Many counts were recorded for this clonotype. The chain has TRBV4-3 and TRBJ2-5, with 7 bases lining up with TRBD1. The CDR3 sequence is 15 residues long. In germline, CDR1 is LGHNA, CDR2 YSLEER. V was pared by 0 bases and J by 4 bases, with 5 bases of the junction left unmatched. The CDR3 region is CASSQDFGDRETQYF. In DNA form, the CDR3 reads TGCGCCAGCAGCCAAGACTTCGGGGACAGAGAGACCCAGTACTTC.

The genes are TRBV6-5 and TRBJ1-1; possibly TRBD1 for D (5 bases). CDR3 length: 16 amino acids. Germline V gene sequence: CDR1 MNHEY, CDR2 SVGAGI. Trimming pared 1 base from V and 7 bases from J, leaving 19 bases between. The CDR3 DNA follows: TGTGCCAGCAGTTACTTATCCTCTGGGAGGAGGGGTGAAGCTTTCTTT. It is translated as CASSYLSSGRRGEAFF.

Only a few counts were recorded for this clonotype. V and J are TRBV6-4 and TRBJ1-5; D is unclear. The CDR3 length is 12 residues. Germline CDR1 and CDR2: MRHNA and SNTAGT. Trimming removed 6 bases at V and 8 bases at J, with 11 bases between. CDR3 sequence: CASSTVLEPQHF. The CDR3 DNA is TGTGCCAGCAGCACAGTCCTGGAGCCCCAGCATTTT.

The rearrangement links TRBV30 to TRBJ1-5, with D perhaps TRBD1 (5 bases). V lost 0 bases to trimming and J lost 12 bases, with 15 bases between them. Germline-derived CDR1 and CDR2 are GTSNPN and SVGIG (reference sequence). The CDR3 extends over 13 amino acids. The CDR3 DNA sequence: TGTGCCTGGAGTGTACAGGCTGGGACTCTCCAGCATTTT. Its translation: CAWSVQAGTLQHF.